Following are 10 T cell receptor beta chains from one sample sequenced in a study of blood T cell repertoires in COVID-19. Measured with immunoSEQ multiplex PCR; TCRdb has only the in-frame clones, and not every one. The table includes around 93,000 clones, 82% detected once. Material: peripheral blood. Receptor source: an elderly man with acute or convalescent COVID-19.

The chain recombines TRBV29-1 with TRBJ2-1, with TRBD2 matching over 7 bases. There are 13 residues in the CDR3. V gave up 3 bases and J gave up 10 bases; unmatched junction bases: 9. The germline CDR1 and CDR2 sequences are SQVTM and ANQGSEA. The CDR3 here is CSVDRGRGGEQFF. In DNA form, the CDR3 reads TGCAGCGTTGATCGCGGGAGAGGAGGGGAGCAGTTCTTC.

The chain recombines TRBV2 with TRBJ2-5, with D unclear. The CDR3 totals 12 residues. Trimming pared 7 bases from V and 3 bases from J, leaving 9 bases between. Germline lookup yields CDR1 SNHLY and CDR2 FYNNEI. The CDR3 region has the DNA TGTGCCAGCAATCGACACAAAGAGACCCAGTACTTC. The encoded protein is CASNRHKETQYF.

This chain connects TRBV11-2 to TRBJ2-2; maybe TRBD2 (5 bases). CDR1 is SGHAT and CDR2 is FQNNGV in the germline V gene. This CDR3 is 13 amino acids long. Trimming removed 7 bases at V and 4 bases at J, with 10 bases between. The CDR3 here is CASKRAATGELFF. The CDR3 nucleotides are TGTGCCAGCAAGAGGGCAGCCACCGGGGAGCTGTTTTTT.

This chain's CDR3 is CASSLGQTPVFF. The CDR3 coding sequence is TGTGCCAGCAGCTTAGGGCAAACACCAGTGTTCTTC. The chain has TRBV7-2 and TRBJ2-1, with D hard to call. V was clipped by 1 base and J by 15 bases, with 13 bases between them. The germline gives CDR1 SGHTA, CDR2 FQGNSA. The CDR3 consists of 12 residues.

The chain carries TRBV15 and TRBJ2-3; possible D gene TRBD2, 6 bases. Germline V CDR1 and CDR2: LNHNV, YYDKDF (reference sequence). Trimming shortened V by 7 bases and J by 0 bases, and 20 bases separated the two germline ends. The length of the CDR3 is 17 residues. The CDR3 DNA reads as TGTGCCACCAAGCCCGCGGGACCAACCTCTAGCACAGATACGCAGTATTTT. Amino acids: CATKPAGPTSSTDTQYF.

The gene calls are TRBV18 and TRBJ2-7; D perhaps matches TRBD2 (7 bases). CDR3 length equals 13 residues. V was trimmed by 6 bases and J by 2 bases, leaving 11 bases between them. Germline CDR1 KGHSH, CDR2 LQKENI. The CDR3 is CASSGGGAYEQYF. CDR3 DNA sequence: TGTGCCAGCTCCGGCGGGGGCGCCTACGAGCAGTACTTC.

The chain uses TRBV7-2 and TRBJ2-5; TRBD2 agrees at 7 bases. Trimming cost V 0 bases and J 0 bases; bases outside gene matches: 19. CDR3 length: 21 amino acids. Per germline, CDR1 SGHTA and CDR2 FQGNSA. The CDR3 DNA is TGTGCCAGCAGCTTAGCGCGAGTATCCTTTGGGGCTAGCGGAGACCAAGAGACCCAGTACTTC. Translated: CASSLARVSFGASGDQETQYF. Variable domain in full (rest from reference TRBV7-2 and TRBJ2-5): GAGVSQSPSNKVTEKGKDVELRCDPISGHTALYWYRQSLGQGLEFLIYFQGNSAPDKSGLPSDRFSAERTGGSVSTLTIQRTQQEDSAVYLCASSLARVSFGASGDQETQYFGPGTRLLVL.

This clone turned up a few times. The rearrangement links TRBV19 to TRBJ1-1, with 8 nucleotides matching TRBD1. Germline V lookup: CDR1 LNHDA, CDR2 SQIVND (reference sequence). V dropped 3 bases and J dropped 0; count of bases not matched to a gene: 3. The CDR3 covers 15 residues. The CDR3 loop is CASSIRDRLNTEAFF. The CDR3, as DNA: TGTGCCAGTAGTATCCGGGACAGGTTGAACACTGAAGCTTTCTTT.

The chain combines TRBV14 with TRBJ2-1; the D gene is possibly TRBD1 (6 bases). V shed 4 bases and J shed 0 bases, with 10 bases lying between them. Germline V gene data show CDR1 as SGHDN and CDR2 as FVKESK. The CDR3 length is 15 residues. The CDR3: CASSRDTLSYNEQFF. CDR3 coding DNA: TGTGCCAGCAGCCGGGACACCCTCTCCTACAATGAGCAGTTCTTC.

The J gene is TRBJ1-5, the V gene TRBV6-5; D is undetermined. The CDR3 runs to 14 residues. Looked up from germline, CDR1 is MNHEY and CDR2 is SVGAGI. V lost 7 bases and J lost 0, with 10 bases in between. DNA for the CDR3: TGTGCCAGCATCCAACAGATTAGCAATCAGCCCCAGCATTTT. Residues: CASIQQISNQPQHF.